This TCR beta chain is from a study of PD-1 blockade in classical Hodgkin lymphoma. Findings and limits, study-wide: Whereas CD4+ TCR diversity had risen significantly by C4D1, CD8+ TCR diversity had not. Differences between repertoires have undefined causes, possibly disease activity or prior therapy.

The table lists this clone with many counts. Its specificity is not known. The data were produced by immunoSEQ multiplex PCR, yet TCRdb's version contains in-frame clones alone and is incomplete. The sample holds roughly 50,000 clones, roughly 80% seen once. CDR3 length: 13 residues. With 4 bases removed from V and 8 bases from J, the gap between germline ends came to 13 bases. Germline lookup yields CDR1 SGDLS and CDR2 YYNGEE. Every single patient, without exception, relapsed after autologous stem cell transplantation, and brentuximab vedotin exposure varied. This TCR derives from a human donor with classical Hodgkin lymphoma. The starting material was peripheral blood mononuclear cells (PBMCs), obtained at baseline. V is TRBV9 and J is TRBJ2-1; D remains ambiguous. In DNA form, the CDR3 reads TGTGCCAGCAGCTTGTGGCTCTTCGATGAGCAGTTCTTC. This gives the protein CASSLWLFDEQFF.